The 3 T cell receptor beta chains below were found in one sample sequenced in a study of shared clonotypes between healthy human individuals. Some clones are missing from TCRdb's copy, which holds only in-frame ones; the method was immunoSEQ multiplex PCR. Of 700,000 or so clones in the sample, 60% to 80% were seen once. What was sequenced was memory CD4+ T cells sorted from blood. Regarding subset: CD45RA-negative fraction. These receptors came from a woman younger than 45 in good health.

V and J are TRBV28 and TRBJ1-4; D uncertain. The length of the CDR3 is 12 residues. The germline V and J ends were trimmed by 7 bases and 6 bases, with 9 bases remaining between them. The V gene's germline CDR1 is MDHEN and CDR2 SYDVKM. CDR3 amino acids: CASKLRDEKLFF. For the CDR3, the DNA is TGTGCCAGCAAATTGAGGGATGAAAAACTGTTTTTT.

The V gene is TRBV4-1, the J gene TRBJ2-4; the match to TRBD1 covers 8 bases. V shed 0 bases and J 4 bases; nucleotides not matched to a gene: 2. This CDR3 has 15 amino acids. CDR1 MGHRA and CDR2 YSYEKL come from the germline V gene. The CDR3 loop is CASSQERTGKNIQYF. The CDR3 region has the DNA TGCGCCAGCAGCCAAGAGAGGACAGGGAAAAACATTCAGTACTTC.

This clone occurred a few times. The rearrangement joins TRBV7-2 to TRBJ2-1, with D tentatively TRBD1 or TRBD2 (6 bases each). The germline V gene encodes CDR1 SGHTA and CDR2 FQGNSA. The CDR3 extends over 13 amino acids. The germline V and J ends were trimmed by 5 bases and 7 bases, with 12 bases remaining between them. CDR3 residues: CASSRRGPNEQFF. DNA for the CDR3: TGTGCCAGCAGCCGCCGGGGGCCGAATGAGCAGTTCTTC.